This T cell receptor (beta chain) was sequenced during a study of CD8 T cells in Susac syndrome. With random hexamers, 0.5 to 1 ug RNA was reverse transcribed. With immunoSEQ multiplex PCR, TCR beta CDR3 was amplified across 54 Vbeta and 13 Jbeta. TCRdb ran MiXCR on the immunoSEQ multiplex PCR reads and lists one entry per CDR3 protein. The sample contains about 200,000 distinct CDR3 sequences, roughly 96% of which appear only once. V shed 1 base and J shed 6 bases, with 5 bases lying between them. This CDR3 is 12 amino acids long. The V gene's germline CDR1 is KGHDR and CDR2 SFDVKD. The sample taken for sequencing was CD4+ T cells from PBMCs. The sequence derives from a human donor with multiple sclerosis. This rearrangement joins TRBV24-1 to TRBJ1-2, with unresolved D. CDR3 nucleotides: TGTGCCACCAGTGATTTTCGGAATGGCTACACCTTC. Its protein is CATSDFRNGYTF.